The 23 T cell receptor beta chains presented below share a single source sample, sequenced in a study. In TCRdb, the 5' RACE reads were re-called with MiXCR into one record per CDR3 protein. The sample has approximately 60,000 distinct CDR3 sequences, around 28% seen once; the top ten hold roughly 3.3%. The material sequenced was tumor-infiltrating memory CD4+ T cells sorted from the breast tumor. Specified subset: memory CD4+ T cells, CD4+CD45RO+CD25-. The receptors were sampled from a female donor with breast cancer.

About this clonotype: A read error may account for a junction end that differs from germline. The chain's CDR3 is CAWSIAAATKYF. The CDR3 nucleotides read TGTGCCTGGAGTATTGCGGCAGCTACGAAGTATTTT. V usage is TRBV30 and J usage is TRBJ2-3; D call uncertain. The CDR3 runs to 12 residues. The germline V gene encodes CDR1 GTSNPN and CDR2 SVGIG (reference sequence).

The genes are TRBV5-6 and TRBJ2-7, with 11 bases aligning to TRBD2. The germline V gene encodes CDR1 SGHDT and CDR2 YYEEEE. The CDR3 extends over 16 amino acids. After removal of 4 bases from V and 1 base from J, the junction contained 7 bases not matched to a gene. CDR3 sequence: CASSETGTSGSYEQYF. Written as DNA, the CDR3 is TGTGCCAGCAGCGAAACCGGGACTAGCGGTTCCTACGAGCAGTACTTC.

This sequence joins TRBV7-3 and TRBJ2-2; 8 bases match TRBD1. From germline, CDR1 is SGHTA and CDR2 FQGTGA. CDR3 size: 16 residues. V lost 0 bases to trimming and J lost 3 bases; unmatched junction nucleotides: 3. The CDR3 DNA reads TGTGCCAGCAGCTTAACGTACAGGGGGGACACCGGGGAGCTGTTTTTT. This encodes CASSLTYRGDTGELFF.

This clonotype was counted a few times. The chain uses TRBV12-3 or TRBV12-4 and TRBJ2-7; 11 positions match TRBD1. With 6 bases clipped from V and 6 bases from J, the junction kept 10 bases outside the gene matches. The CDR3 covers 15 residues. The CDR3 coding sequence is TGTGCCAGCAGCCTACGGACAGGGGGCCGGGGCGAGCAGTACTTC. This encodes CASSLRTGGRGEQYF.

This clonotype has a single count. V gene TRBV20-1 combines with J gene TRBJ2-7; 8 positions match TRBD1. CDR1 DFQATT and CDR2 SNEGSKA come from the germline V gene (reference sequence). This CDR3 is built from 14 residues. J was trimmed by 3 bases and V by 6 bases; bases with no gene match: 10. As DNA, the CDR3 is TGCAGTGCAACTCAGACAGGGGTCGGCTACGAGCAGTACTTC. This encodes CSATQTGVGYEQYF.

The V and J genes are TRBV5-5 and TRBJ2-7; 8 bases are a match to TRBD1. V was pared by 4 bases and J by 0 bases, with 6 bases of the junction left unmatched. The CDR3 contains 15 residues. Germline V gives CDR1 SGHKS, CDR2 YYEKEE (reference sequence). The CDR3 DNA follows: TGTGCCAGCAGCCCCAGGGGGCTCCCCTCCTACGAGCAGTACTTC. Its translation is CASSPRGLPSYEQYF.

This clonotype was detected once. The chain links TRBV18 to TRBJ1-1; 8 bases map to TRBD1. Germline-derived CDR1 and CDR2 are KGHSH and LQKENI. V lost 3 bases to trimming and J lost 4 bases; unmatched junction nucleotides: 10. This CDR3 is built from 16 residues. The CDR3 protein is CASSPTQGARGTEAFF. The CDR3, as DNA: TGTGCCAGCTCACCGACCCAGGGGGCGAGAGGCACTGAAGCTTTCTTT.

Only a few counts were recorded for this clonotype. This chain links TRBV29-1 with TRBJ1-1, with no clear D. Trimming left V 2 bases short and J 8 bases short, with 12 bases between. The germline V gene has CDR1 SQVTM and CDR2 ANQGSEA. CDR3 length equals 12 residues. CDR3 bases: TGCAGCGTTGAATATCGGGGAGACGAAGCTTTCTTT. Residues: CSVEYRGDEAFF.

This clonotype was seen ten or more times. The chain combines TRBV6-1 with TRBJ2-3, with D unresolved. Germline lookup yields CDR1 MNHNS and CDR2 SASEGT. The CDR3 runs to 10 residues. Trimming removed 7 bases at V and 6 bases at J, with 5 bases between. This chain's CDR3 is CASMRDTQYF. Written as DNA, the CDR3 is TGTGCCAGCATGCGGGATACGCAGTATTTT.

This chain links TRBV6-1 with TRBJ1-2; D is uncertain. V was clipped by 2 bases and J by 4 bases, with 14 bases between them. CDR1 is MNHNS, CDR2 SASEGT, per germline. The CDR3 extends over 15 amino acids. CDR3 loop: CASSEPTAASYGYTF. For the CDR3, the DNA is TGTGCCAGCAGTGAACCAACAGCCGCTAGCTATGGCTACACCTTC.

The V call is TRBV9, the J call TRBJ1-1; 7 positions match TRBD1. V shed 4 bases, J shed 5 bases, and the junction held 14 bases outside the gene matches. The germline V gene has CDR1 SGDLS and CDR2 YYNGEE. This CDR3 is 16 amino acids long. In DNA form, the CDR3 reads TGTGCCAGCAGCCCCCTCGACAGGGCAGGCTGGACTGAAGCTTTCTTT. Translation: CASSPLDRAGWTEAFF.

The genes are TRBV20-1 and TRBJ2-1; D may be TRBD2 (6 bases). The CDR3 runs 14 residues. With 6 bases removed from V and 4 bases from J, the gap between germline ends came to 16 bases. Germline V gene lookup returns CDR1 DFQATT and CDR2 SNEGSKA (reference sequence). The CDR3 loop is CSATGTSEYNEQFF. The CDR3 bases are TGCAGTGCGACCGGGACTTCCGAATACAATGAGCAGTTCTTC.

This chain links TRBV7-9 with TRBJ2-1, with 11 bases matching TRBD2. The CDR3 contains 16 residues. Germline V gene data show CDR1 as SEHNR and CDR2 as FQNEAQ (reference sequence). J gave up 2 bases and V 3 bases, and 3 bases lay outside the gene matches. CDR3: CASSLALAGAYNEQFF. The DNA for the CDR3 is TGTGCCAGCAGCTTGGCACTAGCGGGAGCCTACAATGAGCAGTTCTTC. The whole variable domain, filled in from reference TRBV7-9 and TRBJ2-1, reads DTGVSQNPRHKITKRGQNVTFRCDPISEHNRLYWYRQTLGQGPEFLTYFQNEAQLEKSRLLSDRFSAERPKGSFSTLEIQRTEQGDSAMYLCASSLALAGAYNEQFFGPGTRLTVL.

This clonotype has a handful of counts. The rearrangement uses TRBV29-1 and TRBJ2-5; 9 positions agree with TRBD2. Germline-derived CDR1 and CDR2 are SQVTM and ANQGSEA. The CDR3 extends over 13 amino acids. With 2 bases clipped from V and 6 bases from J, the junction kept 4 bases outside the gene matches. DNA for the CDR3: TGCAGCGTTGAACTAGCGGGATCTAAGACCCAGTACTTC. It specifies CSVELAGSKTQYF. Together with reference TRBV29-1 and TRBJ2-5, the CDR3 gives the full variable domain: SAVISQKPSRDICQRGTSLTIQCQVDSQVTMMFWYRQQPGQSLTLIATANQGSEATYESGFVIDKFPISRPNLTFSTLTVSNMSPEDSSIYLCSVELAGSKTQYFGPGTRLLVL.

The chain uses TRBV12-3 or TRBV12-4 and TRBJ2-1; the D gene is possibly TRBD2 (6 bases). This CDR3 is built from 16 residues. V lost 3 bases and J lost 7, with 19 bases in between. The DNA of the CDR3 is TGTGCCAGCAGTTTCGTCGCGACTAGTATCCCTAATGAGCAGTTCTTC. As protein: CASSFVATSIPNEQFF.

The rearrangement links TRBV12-3 or TRBV12-4 to TRBJ2-2; D ambiguous. V dropped 4 bases and J dropped 6 bases, with 12 bases sitting between them. The CDR3 consists of 14 residues. The DNA of the CDR3 is TGTGCCAGCAGTTCCCGGATTCCCTCCGGGGAGCTGTTTTTT. Protein sequence: CASSSRIPSGELFF.

V gene TRBV5-1 combines with J gene TRBJ2-2; no reliable D call. This CDR3 contains 15 residues. V lost 7 bases and J 0 bases, leaving 13 bases between the germline ends. Germline assignment: CDR1 SGHRS and CDR2 YFSETQ. CDR3 DNA: TGCGCCAGCCAGTTCGGGCACTCGAACACCGGGGAGCTGTTTTTT. Its protein is CASQFGHSNTGELFF. The full variable domain, rest sourced from reference TRBV5-1 and TRBJ2-2, is KAGVTQTPRYLIKTRGQQVTLSCSPISGHRSVSWYQQTPGQGLQFLFEYFSETQRNKGNFPGRFSGRQFSNSRSEMNVSTLELGDSALYLCASQFGHSNTGELFFGEGSRLTVL.

V gene TRBV11-2 combines with J gene TRBJ2-6, with D hard to call. V dropped 2 bases and J dropped 4 bases, with 3 bases sitting between them. The CDR3 has 13 amino acids. Germline V CDR1 and CDR2: SGHAT, FQNNGV. CDR3 nucleotide sequence: TGTGCCAGCAGCTTAACGGGGGCCAACGTCCTGACTTTC. Its translation is CASSLTGANVLTF.

About this clonotype itself: Being one base from a much bigger clone, this may be a read error. The chain employs TRBV5-1 and TRBJ1-3; D unresolved. This CDR3 spans 13 amino acids. V lost 0 bases and J lost 5, with 6 bases in between. The V gene's germline CDR1 is SGHRS and CDR2 YFSETQ. CDR3 sequence reads: CASSLEGRNTIYF. Written as DNA, the CDR3 is TGCGCCAGCAGCTTGGAGGGCAGAAACACCATATATTTT. The complete variable domain, with remaining parts taken from reference TRBV5-1 and TRBJ1-3, reads KAGVTQTPRYLIKTRGQQVTLSCSPISGHRSVSWYQQTPGQGLQFLFEYFSETQRNKGNFPGRFSGRQFSNSRSEMNVSTLELGDSALYLCASSLEGRNTIYFGEGSWLTVV.

The chain combines TRBV7-9 with TRBJ1-5; a possible D gene is TRBD1 (5 bases). The V end lost 5 bases, the J end lost 7 bases, and 15 bases lay between the germline ends. Per germline, CDR1 SEHNR and CDR2 FQNEAQ (reference sequence). This CDR3 has 14 amino acids. CDR3 residues: CASSAQGGGQPQHF. For the CDR3, the DNA is TGTGCCAGCAGCGCGCAGGGCGGAGGCCAGCCCCAGCATTTT.

This clonotype is categorized as medium-sized. The V call is TRBV29-1, the J call TRBJ2-3; maybe TRBD2 (5 bases). V dropped 3 bases and J dropped 1 base, with 11 bases sitting between them. Germline CDR1 and CDR2: SQVTM and ANQGSEA. The CDR3 contains 14 residues. The CDR3 region has the DNA TGCAGCGTTGAGAGTGGAGGTGGCACAGATACGCAGTATTTT. It specifies CSVESGGGTDTQYF.

This clonotype has only a few counts. The chain is built from TRBV7-2 and TRBJ2-7; TRBD1 matches at 7 bases. Unmatched junction bases numbered 8, after V lost 5 bases and J lost 4 bases. The CDR3 is 14 residues long. In germline, CDR1 is SGHTA, CDR2 FQGNSA. CDR3 sequence reads: CASSPDRNTYEQYF. The CDR3 nucleotides are TGTGCCAGCAGCCCGGACAGGAATACATACGAGCAGTACTTC.

The chain recombines TRBV6-5 with TRBJ2-3, with 7 positions matching TRBD2. Per germline, CDR1 MNHEY and CDR2 SVGAGI. V lost 6 bases and J lost 5; bases outside the gene matches: 14. The CDR3 contains 16 residues. The CDR3 is CASSPTGTGRGDTQYF. The CDR3 DNA follows: TGTGCCAGCAGCCCCACCGGGACGGGGAGGGGAGATACGCAGTATTTT.